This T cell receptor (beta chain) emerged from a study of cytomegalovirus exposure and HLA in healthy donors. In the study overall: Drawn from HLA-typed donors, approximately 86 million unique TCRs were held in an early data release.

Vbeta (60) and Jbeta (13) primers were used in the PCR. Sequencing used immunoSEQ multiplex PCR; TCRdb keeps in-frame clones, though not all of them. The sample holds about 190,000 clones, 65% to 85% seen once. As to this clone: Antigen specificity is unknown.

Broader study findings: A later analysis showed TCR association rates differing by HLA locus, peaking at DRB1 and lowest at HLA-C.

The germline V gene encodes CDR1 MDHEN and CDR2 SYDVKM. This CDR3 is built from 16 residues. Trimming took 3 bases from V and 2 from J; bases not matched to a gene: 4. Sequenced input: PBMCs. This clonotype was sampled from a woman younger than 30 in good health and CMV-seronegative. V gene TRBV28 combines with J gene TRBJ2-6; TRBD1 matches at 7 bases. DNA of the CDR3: TGTGCCAGCAGTTTTAAAACAGGGGCTGGGGCCAACGTCCTGACTTTC. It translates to CASSFKTGAGANVLTF. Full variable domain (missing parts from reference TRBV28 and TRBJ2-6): DVKVTQSSRYLVKRTGEKVFLECVQDMDHENMFWYRQDPGLGLRLIYFSYDVKMKEKGDIPEGYSVSREKKERFSLILESASTNQTSMYLCASSFKTGAGANVLTFGAGSRLTVL.